This T cell receptor beta chain originates from a study of beta chain features in type 1 diabetes. The V gene's germline CDR1 is MDHEN and CDR2 SYDVKM. This CDR3 has 15 residues. Trimming shortened V by 7 bases and J by 1 base, and 17 bases separated the two germline ends. Every bit of the isolated RNA underwent reverse transcription, so sequencing read expressed TCRB transcripts. Generated by immunoSEQ multiplex PCR, the TCRdb table keeps only in-frame clones and is missing some. The sample includes around 400,000 clones, 10% to 15% of them seen just once. This clone was detected only a few times. No antigen is known for it. CD45RO/CCR7/CD25/CD127/CD95/CD27 sorting isolated CD4+ naive, central memory, regulatory and stem cell-like memory cells. Study-level findings and limits: The naive, central memory and Treg TCRB repertoires looked more alike in patients than they did in healthy donors.

The chain combines TRBV28 with TRBJ2-7, with a possible D match to TRBD2 (6 bases). The clonotype was recovered from a man younger than 35 in good health. The material sequenced was naive CD4+ T cells from blood. Here the CDR3 DNA reads TGTGCCAGCATGTCGGGAGTGGGACCGTCCTACGAGCAGTACTTC. Protein sequence: CASMSGVGPSYEQYF.